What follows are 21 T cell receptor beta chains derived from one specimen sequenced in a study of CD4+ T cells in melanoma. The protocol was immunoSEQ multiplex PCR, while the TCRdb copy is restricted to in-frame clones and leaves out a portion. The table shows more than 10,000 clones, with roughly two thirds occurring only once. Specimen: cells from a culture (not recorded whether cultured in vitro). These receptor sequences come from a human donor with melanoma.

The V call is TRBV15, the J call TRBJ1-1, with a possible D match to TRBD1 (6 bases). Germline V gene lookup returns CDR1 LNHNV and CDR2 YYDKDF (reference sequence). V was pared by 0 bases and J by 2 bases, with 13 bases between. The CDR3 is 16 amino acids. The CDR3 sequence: CATSRDRTAGNTEAFF. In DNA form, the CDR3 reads TGTGCCACCAGCAGAGATCGGACAGCGGGAAACACTGAAGCTTTCTTT.

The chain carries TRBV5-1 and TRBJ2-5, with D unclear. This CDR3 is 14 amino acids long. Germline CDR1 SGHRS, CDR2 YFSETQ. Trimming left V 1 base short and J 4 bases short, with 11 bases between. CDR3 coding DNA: TGCGCCAGCAGCTTGTTGGGGTCAATAGAGACCCAGTACTTC. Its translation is CASSLLGSIETQYF.

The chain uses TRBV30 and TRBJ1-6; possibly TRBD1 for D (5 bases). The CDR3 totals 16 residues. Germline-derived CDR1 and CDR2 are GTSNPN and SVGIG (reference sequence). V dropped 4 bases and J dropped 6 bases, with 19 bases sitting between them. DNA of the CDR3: TGTGCCTGGACCCATATCAGGGCCCAGGGTAATTCACCCCTCCACTTT. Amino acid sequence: CAWTHIRAQGNSPLHF.

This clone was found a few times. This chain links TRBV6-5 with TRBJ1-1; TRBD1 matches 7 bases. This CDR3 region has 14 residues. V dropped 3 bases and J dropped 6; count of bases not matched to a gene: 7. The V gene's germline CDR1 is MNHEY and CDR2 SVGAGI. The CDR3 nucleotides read TGTGCCAGCAGTTATTCAACAGGGGAGTCTGAAGCTTTCTTT. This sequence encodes CASSYSTGESEAFF.

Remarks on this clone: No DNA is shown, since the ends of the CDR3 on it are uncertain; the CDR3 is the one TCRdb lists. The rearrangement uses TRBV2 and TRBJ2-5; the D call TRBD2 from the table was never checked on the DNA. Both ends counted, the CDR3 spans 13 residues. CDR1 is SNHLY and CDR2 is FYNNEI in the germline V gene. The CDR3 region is CASSEPFLWTQYF.

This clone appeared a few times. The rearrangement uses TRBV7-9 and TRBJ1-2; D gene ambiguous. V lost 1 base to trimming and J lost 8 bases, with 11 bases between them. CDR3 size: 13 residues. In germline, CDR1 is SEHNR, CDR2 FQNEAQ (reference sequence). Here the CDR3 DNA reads TGTGCCAGCAGCTTAGTAACGGGTTGGGGCTACACCTTC. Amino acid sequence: CASSLVTGWGYTF.

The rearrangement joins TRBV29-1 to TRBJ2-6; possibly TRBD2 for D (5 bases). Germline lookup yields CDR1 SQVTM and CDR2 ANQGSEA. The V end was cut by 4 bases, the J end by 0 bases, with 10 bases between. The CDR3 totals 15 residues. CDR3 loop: CSVVGEYSGANVLTF. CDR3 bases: TGCAGCGTTGTCGGGGAATACTCTGGGGCCAACGTCCTGACTTTC.

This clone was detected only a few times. In DNA, the CDR3 is TGTGCCAGCAGTGACAGAAATAGCAATCAGCCCCAGCATTTT. Translation gives CASSDRNSNQPQHF. This rearrangement joins TRBV2 to TRBJ1-5; D not resolved. Germline values: CDR1 SNHLY, CDR2 FYNNEI. V was shortened by 3 bases and J by 0 bases, with 6 bases between the two germline ends. This CDR3 comprises 14 residues.

DNA of the CDR3: TGTGCCAGCTCACGAGGCAGCGGGCCCGGGGAGACCCAGTACTTC. It encodes CASSRGSGPGETQYF. The gene calls are TRBV18 and TRBJ2-5; a weak D match, TRBD2 (6 bases). Germline V gene lookup returns CDR1 KGHSH and CDR2 LQKENI. The CDR3 extends over 15 amino acids. V was clipped by 4 bases and J by 5 bases, with 17 bases between them.

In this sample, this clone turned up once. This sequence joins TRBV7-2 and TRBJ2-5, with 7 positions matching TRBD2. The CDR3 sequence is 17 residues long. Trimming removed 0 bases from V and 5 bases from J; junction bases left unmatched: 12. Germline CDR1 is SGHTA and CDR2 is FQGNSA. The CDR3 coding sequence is TGTGCCAGCAGCTTAGCGACCAGCGGGGAACCCCGTGAGACCCAGTACTTC. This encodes CASSLATSGEPRETQYF.

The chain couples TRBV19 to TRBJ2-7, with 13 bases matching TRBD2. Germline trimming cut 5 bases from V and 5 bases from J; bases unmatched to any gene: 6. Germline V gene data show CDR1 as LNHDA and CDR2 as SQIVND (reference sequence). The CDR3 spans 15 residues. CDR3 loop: CASSRLAGGVNEQYF. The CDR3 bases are TGTGCCAGTAGTCGACTAGCGGGGGGAGTCAACGAGCAGTACTTC. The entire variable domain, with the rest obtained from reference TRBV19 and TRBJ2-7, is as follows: DGGITQSPKYLFRKEGQNVTLSCEQNLNHDAMYWYRQDPGQGLRLIYYSQIVNDFQKGDIAEGYSVSREKKESFPLTVTSAQKNPTAFYLCASSRLAGGVNEQYFGPGTRLTVT.

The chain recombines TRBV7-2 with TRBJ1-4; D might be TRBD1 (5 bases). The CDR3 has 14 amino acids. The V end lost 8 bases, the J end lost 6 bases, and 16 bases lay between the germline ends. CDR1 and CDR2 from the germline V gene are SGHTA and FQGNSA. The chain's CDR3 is CASARSRADEKLFF. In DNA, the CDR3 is TGTGCCAGCGCGAGGAGCAGGGCCGATGAAAAACTGTTTTTT.

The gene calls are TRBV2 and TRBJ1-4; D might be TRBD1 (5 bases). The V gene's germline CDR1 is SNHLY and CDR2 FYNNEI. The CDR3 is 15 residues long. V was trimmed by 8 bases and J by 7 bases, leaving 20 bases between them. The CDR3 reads CASVQTGTPGEKLFF. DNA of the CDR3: TGTGCCAGCGTGCAAACGGGGACCCCTGGTGAAAAACTGTTTTTT.

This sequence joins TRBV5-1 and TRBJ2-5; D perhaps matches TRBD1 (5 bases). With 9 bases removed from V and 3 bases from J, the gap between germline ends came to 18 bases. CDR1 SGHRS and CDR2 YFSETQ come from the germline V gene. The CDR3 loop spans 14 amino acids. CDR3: CATKKLGAEETQYF. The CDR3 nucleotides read TGCGCCACCAAAAAACTTGGGGCGGAAGAGACCCAGTACTTC.

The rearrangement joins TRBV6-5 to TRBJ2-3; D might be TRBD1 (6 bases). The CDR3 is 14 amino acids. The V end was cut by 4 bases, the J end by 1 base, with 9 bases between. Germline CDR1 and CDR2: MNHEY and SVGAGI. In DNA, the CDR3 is TGTGCCAGCAGTTCTTCAGGGGGCACAGATACGCAGTATTTT. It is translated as CASSSSGGTDTQYF.

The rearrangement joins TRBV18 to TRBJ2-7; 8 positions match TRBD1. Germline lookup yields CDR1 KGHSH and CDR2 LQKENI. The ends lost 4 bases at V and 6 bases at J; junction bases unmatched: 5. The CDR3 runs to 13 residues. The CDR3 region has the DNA TGTGCCAGCTCACGGGGGGACAGGCGCGAGCAGTACTTC. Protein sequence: CASSRGDRREQYF.

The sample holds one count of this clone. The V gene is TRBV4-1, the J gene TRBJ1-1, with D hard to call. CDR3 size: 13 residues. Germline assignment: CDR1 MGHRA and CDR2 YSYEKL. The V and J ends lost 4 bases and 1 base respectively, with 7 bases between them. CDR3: CASSRRENTEAFF. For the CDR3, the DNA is TGCGCCAGCAGCCGACGGGAGAACACTGAAGCTTTCTTT.

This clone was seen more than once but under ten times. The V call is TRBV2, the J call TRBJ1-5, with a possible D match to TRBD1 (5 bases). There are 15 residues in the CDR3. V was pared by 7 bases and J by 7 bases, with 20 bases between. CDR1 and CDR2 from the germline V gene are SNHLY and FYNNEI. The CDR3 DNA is TGTGCCAGCAATAAAGGGTCCACAGGCGGACAGCCCCAGCATTTT. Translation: CASNKGSTGGQPQHF.

The DNA for the CDR3 is TGTGCCAGCAGTTTACCCCGGGGGGGGCTGGAGACCCAGTACTTC. Translated: CASSLPRGGLETQYF. The chain employs TRBV28 and TRBJ2-5; the match to TRBD2 covers 8 bases. The V segment lost 2 bases and the J segment 5 bases; nucleotides outside the gene matches: 7. Looked up from germline, CDR1 is MDHEN and CDR2 is SYDVKM. CDR3 length equals 15 residues.

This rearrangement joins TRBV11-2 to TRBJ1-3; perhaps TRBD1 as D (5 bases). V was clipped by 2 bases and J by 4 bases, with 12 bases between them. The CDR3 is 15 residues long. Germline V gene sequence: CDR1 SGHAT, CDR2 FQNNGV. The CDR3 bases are TGTGCCAGCAGCTTAAGCAGGGAGTACGGAAACACCATATATTTT. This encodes CASSLSREYGNTIYF.

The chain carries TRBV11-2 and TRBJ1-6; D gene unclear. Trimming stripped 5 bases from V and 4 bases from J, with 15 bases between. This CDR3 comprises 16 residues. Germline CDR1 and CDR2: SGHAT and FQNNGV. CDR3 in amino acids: CASSLGWAGYNSPLHF. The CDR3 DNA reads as TGTGCCAGCAGCCTAGGCTGGGCTGGGTATAATTCACCCCTCCACTTT.